One sample yielded the 27 T cell receptor beta chains listed below, sequenced in a study of T cells after yellow fever vaccination. Each CDR3 protein gets one entry after TCRdb re-called the 5' RACE reads with MiXCR. The sample lists a few hundred thousand distinct CDR3 sequences, 3.5% to 5% occurring once. The material was PBMCs, obtained 15 days after the yellow fever booster vaccination. These receptors all stem from a man between 18 and 35 years old who received the YFV17D yellow fever vaccine.

This sequence joins TRBV12-3 or TRBV12-4 and TRBJ1-1; TRBD1 aligns across 7 bases. This CDR3 contains 16 residues. V shed 3 bases, J shed 0 bases, and the junction held 7 bases outside the gene matches. CDR3 DNA sequence: TGTGCCAGCAGTTTTCCCGGGACAGAAATGAACACTGAAGCTTTCTTT. This gives the protein CASSFPGTEMNTEAFF.

This clonotype came up many times. The chain has TRBV12-3 or TRBV12-4 and TRBJ2-7, with D possibly matching TRBD1 (6 bases). The CDR3 length is 13 residues. The V end lost 3 bases, the J end lost 6 bases, and 12 bases lay between the germline ends. This CDR3 is CASSLHRVAEQYV. CDR3 bases: TGTGCCAGCAGTTTGCACAGGGTGGCCGAGCAGTACGTC.

The sample holds many counts of this clonotype. The gene calls are TRBV5-1 and TRBJ2-1, with 11 bases that match TRBD2. The J segment lost 5 bases and the V segment lost 5 bases, leaving 0 bases of the junction unmatched. Germline CDR1 SGHRS, CDR2 YFSETQ. The CDR3 is 13 residues long. The CDR3 nucleotides read TGCGCCAGCAGACTAGCGGGGGACAATGAGCAGTTCTTC. Protein sequence: CASRLAGDNEQFF.

This clonotype was seen many times. The chain joins TRBV15 to TRBJ1-4; unclear D gene. Between the trimmed V and J ends, which lost 0 bases and 6 bases, there was a span of 11 bases. Germline assignment: CDR1 LNHNV and CDR2 YYDKDF (reference sequence). The CDR3 consists of 15 residues. This chain's CDR3 is CATSRDKGWDEKLFF. Written as DNA, the CDR3 is TGTGCCACCAGCAGAGATAAGGGCTGGGATGAAAAACTGTTTTTT.

This clonotype has just a few counts. The V gene is TRBV12-3 or TRBV12-4, the J gene TRBJ1-1; D not certain. The CDR3 consists of 15 residues. Trimming took off 7 bases at V and 1 base at J, with 16 bases between the two ends. The CDR3 nucleotides are TGTGCCAGCACCCTTCCCGACGGAGAGAACACTGAAGCTTTCTTT. It specifies CASTLPDGENTEAFF.

Many counts were recorded for this clonotype. DNA for the CDR3: TGTGCCAGCAGCCCAAGTCCGGCCCAGCATTTT. Encoded protein: CASSPSPAQHF. The V call is TRBV11-2, the J call TRBJ1-5; D remains ambiguous. Trimming took 5 bases from V and 11 from J, leaving 10 bases between them. The CDR3 is 11 residues long. CDR1 is SGHAT, CDR2 FQNNGV, per germline.

Ten or more counts support this clonotype. This chain links TRBV10-3 with TRBJ2-3, with 11 bases identical to TRBD1. From germline, CDR1 is ENHRY and CDR2 SYGVKD. V shed 0 bases and J 4 bases; nucleotides not matched to a gene: 0. There are 15 residues in the CDR3. The CDR3 bases are TGTGCCATCAGTGAGTCGGGACAGGGGGCAGATACGCAGTATTTT. It translates to CAISESGQGADTQYF.

The table lists this clonotype with many counts. The chain couples TRBV6-5 to TRBJ2-5; possible D gene TRBD1, 6 bases. This CDR3 has 15 amino acids. The germline CDR1 and CDR2 sequences are MNHEY and SVGAGI. Trimming removed 6 bases at V and 2 bases at J, with 16 bases between. CDR3 protein: CASSLIVTGQETQYF. The CDR3 nucleotides read TGTGCCAGCAGCCTAATCGTGACAGGACAAGAGACCCAGTACTTC.

This clonotype was picked up a small number of times. The gene calls are TRBV5-1 and TRBJ2-2; D possibly corresponds to TRBD1 (6 bases). CDR1 SGHRS and CDR2 YFSETQ come from the germline V gene. This CDR3 region has 17 residues. V was cut by 3 bases and J by 4 bases, with 19 bases left in between. The CDR3, as DNA: TGCGCCAGCAGCTCCCCCCCTGGACAGTTTGCCACCGGGGAGCTGTTTTTT. Translated: CASSSPPGQFATGELFF.

The CDR3 protein is CASSLDSGNDAEAFF. CDR3 bases: TGTGCCAGCAGCTTGGATTCGGGGAATGACGCTGAAGCTTTCTTT. The chain carries TRBV5-4 and TRBJ1-1; no definite D call. V was trimmed by 0 bases and J by 6 bases, leaving 15 bases between them. CDR3 length equals 15 residues. Germline loops: CDR1 SGHNT, CDR2 YYREEE (reference sequence).

This clonotype was seen a handful of times. The chain recombines TRBV7-9 with TRBJ2-1; D not certain. The CDR3 is 12 residues long. Germline V gene data show CDR1 as SEHNR and CDR2 as FQNEAQ (reference sequence). Trimming removed 5 bases from V and 8 bases from J, with 10 bases in between. For the CDR3, the DNA is TGTGCCAGCAGCGCCCAGACTGATGAGCAGTTCTTC. It yields the protein CASSAQTDEQFF.

V gene TRBV7-9 combines with J gene TRBJ2-5; D call uncertain. Germline CDR1 and CDR2: SEHNR and FQNEAQ (reference sequence). The length of the CDR3 is 14 residues. The V end lost 5 bases, the J end lost 0 bases, and 10 bases lay between the germline ends. The chain's CDR3 is CASSPRSYQETQYF. In DNA, the CDR3 is TGTGCCAGCAGCCCCCGATCGTACCAAGAGACCCAGTACTTC.

This clonotype was counted at least ten times. This chain links TRBV7-2 with TRBJ2-1, with 7 bases identical to TRBD1. The CDR3 loop spans 16 amino acids. After removal of 1 base from V and 4 bases from J, the junction contained 7 bases not matched to a gene. Germline CDR1 and CDR2: SGHTA and FQGNSA. Here the CDR3 reads CASSLGLPGQYNEQFF. The CDR3 bases are TGTGCCAGCAGCTTAGGGCTTCCGGGACAGTACAATGAGCAGTTCTTC.

This clonotype has ten or more counts. The CDR3 is CASSYGASYYGYTF. CDR3 nucleotides: TGTGCCAGCAGTTATGGAGCTTCGTACTATGGCTACACCTTC. The chain has TRBV6-5 and TRBJ1-2, with no clear D. Trimming took off 3 bases at V and 3 bases at J, with 11 bases between the two ends. Germline V gives CDR1 MNHEY, CDR2 SVGAGI. The CDR3 spans 14 residues.

The CDR3 sequence is CASSFTGTGSETQYF. As DNA, the CDR3 is TGCGCCAGCAGCTTTACCGGGACAGGGAGCGAGACCCAGTACTTC. The V call is TRBV5-1, the J call TRBJ2-5; 9 nucleotides agree with TRBD1. Germline-derived CDR1 and CDR2 are SGHRS and YFSETQ. Unmatched junction bases numbered 7, after V lost 2 bases and J lost 5 bases. The length of the CDR3 is 15 residues.

This clonotype was detected many times. The rearrangement joins TRBV10-3 to TRBJ2-6, with D uncertain. The CDR3 has 16 residues. V lost 0 bases and J lost 0, with 6 bases in between. Germline values: CDR1 ENHRY, CDR2 SYGVKD. The CDR3 loop is CAISESGLSGANVLTF. The DNA of the CDR3 is TGTGCCATCAGTGAGTCTGGGCTCTCTGGGGCCAACGTCCTGACTTTC.

This clonotype was counted many times. This chain links TRBV18 with TRBJ2-5, with D tentatively TRBD2 (5 bases). CDR1 and CDR2 from the germline V gene are KGHSH and LQKENI. The CDR3 runs to 14 residues. V was clipped by 3 bases and J by 2 bases, with 10 bases between them. CDR3 coding DNA: TGTGCCAGCTCACCGCCCCGGGGACAAGAGACCCAGTACTTC. It specifies CASSPPRGQETQYF.

In nucleotides, the CDR3 is TGTGCCAGCAGCCACAGGGGCCCTGAAGCTTTCTTT. This translates into CASSHRGPEAFF. This sequence joins TRBV6-5 and TRBJ1-1; 7 bases map to TRBD1. V trimming: 6 bases; J trimming: 6 bases; junction bases outside the gene matches: 4. This CDR3 region has 12 residues. Germline-derived CDR1 and CDR2 are MNHEY and SVGAGI.

In its sample, this clonotype was seen many times. The V gene is TRBV4-1, the J gene TRBJ2-1, with D possibly being TRBD2 (7 bases). Germline CDR1 and CDR2: MGHRA and YSYEKL. The length of the CDR3 is 17 residues. V lost 0 bases and J lost 0, with 12 bases in between. Written as DNA, the CDR3 is TGCGCCAGCAGCCAAGATGGCGGGGGCCTCTCCTACAATGAGCAGTTCTTC. Protein product: CASSQDGGGLSYNEQFF.

This clonotype was seen a few times. Relative to the germline gene, one junction end is altered; a read error may explain this. The genes are TRBV6-6 and TRBJ2-1, with TRBD2 as a possible D gene (6 bases). The germline gives CDR1 MNHNY, CDR2 SVGAGI (reference sequence). CDR3 length: 13 residues. This CDR3 reads CASTYLGGGEQFF. CDR3 sequence (DNA): TGTGCCAGCACTTACTTGGGAGGTGGTGAGCAGTTCTTC.

The gene calls are TRBV6-6 and TRBJ1-5; no definite D call. Trimming stripped 2 bases from V and 2 bases from J, with 19 bases between. The CDR3 runs 18 residues. The germline gives CDR1 MNHNY, CDR2 SVGAGI (reference sequence). CDR3 residues: CASSYGRARTLGNQPQHF. CDR3 nucleotide sequence: TGTGCCAGCAGTTACGGGCGGGCGAGGACCTTGGGCAATCAGCCCCAGCATTTT.

This clonotype showed up many times. This chain connects TRBV18 to TRBJ2-7; D is unresolved. From germline, CDR1 is KGHSH and CDR2 LQKENI. The CDR3 length is 13 residues. The germline V and J ends were trimmed by 0 bases and 4 bases, with 7 bases remaining between them. CDR3 protein: CASSPPDGYEQYV. CDR3 DNA sequence: TGTGCCAGCTCACCACCCGACGGATACGAGCAGTACGTC.

This clonotype was recorded a few times. The chain couples TRBV5-5 to TRBJ2-3; the match to TRBD2 covers 8 bases. This CDR3 contains 16 residues. The ends lost 4 bases at V and 4 bases at J; junction bases unmatched: 11. The germline CDR1 and CDR2 sequences are SGHKS and YYEKEE (reference sequence). The CDR3 bases are TGTGCCAGCAGCCCCGCGCGGGGGGCAGAATCAGATACGCAGTATTTT. This encodes CASSPARGAESDTQYF. The full variable domain, its missing parts supplied by reference TRBV5-5 and TRBJ2-3, is DAGVTQSPTHLIKTRGQQVTLRCSPISGHKSVSWYQQVLGQGPQFIFQYYEKEERGRGNFPDRFSARQFPNYSSELNVNALLLGDSALYLCASSPARGAESDTQYFGPGTRLTVL.

In this sample, this clonotype turned up many times. The chain employs TRBV6-6 and TRBJ2-1, with 8 bases aligning to TRBD2. The CDR3 is 17 amino acids. CDR1 MNHNY and CDR2 SVGAGI come from the germline V gene (reference sequence). V dropped 1 base and J dropped 1; count of bases not matched to a gene: 6. The CDR3 region is CASSYYFGGVSYNEQFF. In DNA, the CDR3 is TGTGCCAGCAGTTACTATTTCGGGGGGGTGTCCTACAATGAGCAGTTCTTC.

There are a few counts of this clonotype. CDR3 in amino acids: CSARELWKDYGYTF. For the CDR3, the DNA is TGCAGTGCTAGAGAGTTGTGGAAAGACTATGGCTACACCTTC. This sequence joins TRBV20-1 and TRBJ1-2, with D hard to call. Trimming shortened V by 0 bases and J by 3 bases, and 11 bases separated the two germline ends. The CDR3 sequence is 14 residues long. Germline assignment: CDR1 DFQATT and CDR2 SNEGSKA (reference sequence).

In its sample, this clonotype was seen many times. This chain uses TRBV7-2 with TRBJ2-7; 8 bases are a match to TRBD1. The CDR3 is made up of 15 amino acids. After removal of 5 bases from V and 2 bases from J, the junction contained 8 bases not matched to a gene. The germline CDR1 and CDR2 sequences are SGHTA and FQGNSA. CDR3 region: CASSLDRASPYEQYF. DNA for the CDR3: TGTGCCAGCAGCCTGGACAGGGCGAGCCCCTACGAGCAGTACTTC.

V usage is TRBV12-3 or TRBV12-4 and J usage is TRBJ2-1; TRBD2 is a possible D gene (5 bases). This CDR3 has 12 residues. V was shortened by 6 bases and J by 12 bases, with 15 bases between the two germline ends. The CDR3 loop is CASSSDLSRQFF. The CDR3 nucleotides read TGTGCCAGCAGCTCGGACTTGTCCCGGCAGTTCTTC.